This T cell receptor beta chain was identified during a study of response to subunit inactivated influenza vaccine. Points from the study as a whole: Seasonal influenza vaccination, on each occasion, was suggested by the authors to recruit few new T cells.

This CDR3 contains 16 residues. Deletions cut 3 bases from V and 1 base from J, with 15 bases between. The germline CDR1 and CDR2 sequences are KGHSH and LQKENI. TCRdb redid the calling of the RT-PCR reads with MiXCR, one entry per CDR3 protein. Counted here are just under 250,000 distinct CDR3 sequences, 9% to 15% occurring once; the ten biggest clones make up about 7.8%. As to this clonotype: Antigen: not known.

The sample here was non-naive T cells sorted from PBMCs, taken 14 to 15 days before vaccination. The TCR was taken from a man aged 45-65 years who received an inactivated influenza vaccine. The V call is TRBV18, the J call TRBJ1-1; no firm D call. CDR3 amino acids: CASSPPAVTSNTEAFF. Written as DNA, the CDR3 is TGTGCCAGCTCACCTCCCGCAGTAACCTCGAACACTGAAGCTTTCTTT. Variable domain in full (rest from reference TRBV18 and TRBJ1-1): NAGVMQNPRHLVRRRGQEARLRCSPMKGHSHVYWYRQLPEEGLKFMVYLQKENIIDESGMPKERFSAEFPKEGPSILRIQQVVRGDSAAYFCASSPPAVTSNTEAFFGQGTRLTVV.